The 5 T cell receptor beta chains reported below all come from one sample, sequenced in a study of blood T cells in healthy people across ages. Primers used in a second PCR of roughly 7 to 11 cycles were a sample-barcoded 5' primer and a J-beta primer mix. MiXCR, run by TCRdb on the 5' RACE reads, gives a single entry per CDR3 protein. In the table there are about 1.5 million distinct CDR3 sequences, around 40% of which are singletons. Sequencing used blood. These receptors all come from a woman aged 18-29 years in good health.

The chain carries TRBV10-3 and TRBJ2-7, with D unclear. The CDR3 consists of 12 residues. Germline V gene sequence: CDR1 ENHRY, CDR2 SYGVKD. Trimming left V 0 bases short and J 5 bases short, with 5 bases between. The CDR3, as DNA: TGTGCCATCAGTGAGTCCGTCCACGAGCAGTACTTC. This sequence encodes CAISESVHEQYF.

The chain links TRBV6-6 to TRBJ2-1, with D possibly TRBD1 on 6 matching bases. CDR1 is MNHNY, CDR2 SVGAGI, per germline (reference sequence). The CDR3 sequence is 15 residues long. V lost 0 bases, J lost 5 bases, and 11 bases lay in between. The DNA for the CDR3 is TGTGCCAGCAGTTACTCGAGGGGGAGCAACAATGAGCAGTTCTTC. Translation gives CASSYSRGSNNEQFF.

This clonotype was detected a few times. This sequence joins TRBV27 and TRBJ2-7; perhaps TRBD1 as D (5 bases). Germline assignment: CDR1 MNHEY and CDR2 SMNVEV (reference sequence). V shed 4 bases and J shed 2 bases, with 12 bases lying between them. The CDR3 extends over 14 amino acids. In DNA, the CDR3 is TGTGCCAGCAGTTCCTACAGGAGTACCTACGAGCAGTACTTC. Protein product: CASSSYRSTYEQYF.

The chain employs TRBV6-2 or TRBV6-3 and TRBJ2-7, with 14 bases identical to TRBD2. The CDR3 has 17 residues. CDR1 is MNHEY, CDR2 SVGEGT, per germline. V was pared by 6 bases and J by 1 base, with 8 bases of the junction left unmatched. DNA for the CDR3: TGTGCCAGCAGGTCGACTAGCGGGAGGGCCCAATCCTACGAGCAGTACTTC. It yields the protein CASRSTSGRAQSYEQYF.

The chain is built from TRBV14 and TRBJ1-2, with 8 positions matching TRBD1. J gave up 5 bases and V 3 bases, and 5 bases lay outside the gene matches. The germline CDR1 and CDR2 sequences are SGHDN and FVKESK. This CDR3 comprises 14 residues. The CDR3 region has the DNA TGTGCCAGCAGCCACGGGACAGGCATTTATGGCTACACCTTC. This translates into CASSHGTGIYGYTF.